Below are 26 T cell receptor beta chains sequenced from a single sample in a study of T cells in Graves' hyperthyroidism and ophthalmopathy. Using RNA transcripts as the source, TCR beta CDR3 regions were amplified. First-round RT-PCR with HTBI primers amplified the TCR CDR3 region. MiXCR was run by TCRdb on the multiplex PCR reads, yielding one entry per CDR3 protein. The table has about 640,000 distinct CDR3 sequences, over 40% seen once. Sequenced material: peripheral blood or thyroid tissue (not recorded which). The receptor source for this set is an adult man with Graves' disease, either hyperthyroidism or ophthalmopathy (not recorded which).

This clonotype was observed a few times. The chain uses TRBV19 and TRBJ1-1, with D tentatively TRBD1 (5 bases). The ends were cut back, 8 bases at V and 0 bases at J, with 16 bases in the middle. CDR3 length: 15 residues. The V gene's germline CDR1 is LNHDA and CDR2 SQIVND (reference sequence). The CDR3 nucleotides read TGTGCCAGTCGCTACACGGGCAGGGTGAACACTGAAGCTTTCTTT. It codes for CASRYTGRVNTEAFF.

V is TRBV7-9 and J is TRBJ2-7; D gene ambiguous. CDR3 length: 16 amino acids. V shed 5 bases and J shed 3 bases, with 20 bases lying between them. CDR1 is SEHNR and CDR2 is FQNEAQ in the germline V gene (reference sequence). CDR3 amino acids: CASSPGPTHKFYEQYF. The CDR3, as DNA: TGTGCCAGCAGCCCCGGACCGACACATAAATTCTACGAGCAGTACTTC.

The J gene is TRBJ2-5, the V gene TRBV11-1; D uncertain. The V end lost 7 bases, the J end lost 5 bases, and 14 bases lay between the germline ends. The CDR3 contains 13 residues. From germline, CDR1 is SGHAT and CDR2 FQDESV (reference sequence). The CDR3 DNA reads TGTGCCAGCACAGTCGGGTGGTCGGAGACCCAGTACTTC. Translated: CASTVGWSETQYF.

This clonotype was observed a handful of times. The J gene is TRBJ1-2, the V gene TRBV5-1, with 8 bases aligning to TRBD1. CDR3 size: 12 residues. Germline lookup yields CDR1 SGHRS and CDR2 YFSETQ. Germline trimming cut 4 bases from V and 8 bases from J; bases unmatched to any gene: 4. The CDR3: CASSRDRIGYTF. CDR3 DNA sequence: TGCGCCAGCAGCCGGGACAGGATCGGCTACACCTTC.

About this clonotype itself: A much larger clone differs from this one at a single base, so this may be a read error. CDR3 sequence reads: CATSGDRVNYGYTF. CDR3 DNA: TGTGCCACCAGTGGTGACAGGGTTAACTATGGCTACACCTTC. The chain couples TRBV24-1 to TRBJ1-2; 7 positions match TRBD1. The CDR3 totals 14 residues. In germline, CDR1 is KGHDR, CDR2 SFDVKD. With V trimmed by 5 bases and J by 1 base, 3 bases remained unmatched.

The rearrangement joins TRBV12-3 or TRBV12-4 to TRBJ1-3; D not resolved. The length of the CDR3 is 14 residues. V lost 1 base and J 1 base, leaving 5 bases between the germline ends. The CDR3 sequence: CASSLGKSGNTIYF. CDR3 in DNA: TGTGCCAGCAGTTTAGGGAAATCTGGAAACACCATATATTTT.

This chain links TRBV6-1 with TRBJ1-2; D remains unclear. Germline V lookup: CDR1 MNHNS, CDR2 SASEGT. This CDR3 is 13 amino acids long. With 7 bases removed from V and 6 bases from J, the gap between germline ends came to 15 bases. DNA of the CDR3: TGTGCCAGCACCTTCTGGACGGAAAATGGCTACACCTTC. It encodes CASTFWTENGYTF.

The chain links TRBV20-1 to TRBJ2-5; D call uncertain. Trimming stripped 0 bases from V and 5 bases from J, with 7 bases between. This CDR3 has 12 residues. In germline, CDR1 is DFQATT, CDR2 SNEGSKA (reference sequence). This chain's CDR3 is CSARDPWETQYF. The CDR3 DNA follows: TGCAGTGCTAGAGATCCGTGGGAGACCCAGTACTTC.

This chain connects TRBV5-1 to TRBJ2-7, with D possibly being TRBD1 (6 bases). Germline V gene lookup returns CDR1 SGHRS and CDR2 YFSETQ. Deletions cut 6 bases from V and 0 bases from J, with 19 bases between. The CDR3 runs to 16 residues. The CDR3 nucleotides are TGCGCCAGCAACCTACGACCGGGACACGGCTCCTACGAGCAGTACTTC. Its translation: CASNLRPGHGSYEQYF.

This clonotype was detected ten times or more. The chain uses TRBV15 and TRBJ1-3, with D hard to call. V was trimmed by 5 bases and J by 1 base, leaving 6 bases between them. The CDR3 spans 13 residues. CDR1 is LNHNV, CDR2 YYDKDF, per germline (reference sequence). The CDR3 sequence is CATSVVSGNTIYF. CDR3 bases: TGTGCCACCAGCGTCGTATCTGGAAACACCATATATTTT. Full variable domain (outside the CDR3, taken from reference TRBV15 and TRBJ1-3): DAMVIQNPRYQVTQFGKPVTLSCSQTLNHNVMYWYQQKSSQAPKLLFHYYDKDFNNEADTPDNFQSRRPNTSFCFLDIRSPGLGDTAMYLCATSVVSGNTIYFGEGSWLTVV.

At least ten counts were recorded for this clonotype. The CDR3 reads CASRRTGSNQPQHF. The CDR3 region has the DNA TGCGCCAGCAGGCGGACCGGTAGCAATCAGCCCCAGCATTTT. V is TRBV10-2 and J is TRBJ1-5; D is uncertain. CDR1 WSHSY and CDR2 SAAADI come from the germline V gene. Trimming cost V 6 bases and J 0 bases, with 9 bases left between them. This CDR3 spans 14 amino acids.

As for this clonotype: Given a much more abundant clone one base away, this may be a read error. This CDR3 is CSVATPRGGSGTEALF. CDR3 sequence (DNA): TGCAGCGTTGCAACCCCACGTGGGGGTTCGGGCACTGAAGCTCTCTTT. V usage is TRBV29-1 and J usage is TRBJ1-1; a possible D gene is TRBD1 (5 bases). CDR1 and CDR2 from the germline V gene are SQVTM and ANQGSEA. This CDR3 is 16 amino acids long.

This clonotype was observed a handful of times. The chain combines TRBV20-1 with TRBJ2-5; 7 nucleotides line up with TRBD2. V lost 2 bases to trimming and J lost 3 bases; unmatched junction nucleotides: 9. The CDR3 runs to 15 residues. Germline V gene data show CDR1 as DFQATT and CDR2 as SNEGSKA (reference sequence). The DNA of the CDR3 is TGCAGTGCTAGATGGGCGGGAGACATTAAAGAGACCCAGTACTTC. This encodes CSARWAGDIKETQYF.

There are many counts of this clonotype. This chain joins TRBV5-1 and TRBJ1-4; weak D call: TRBD1 (5 bases). Looked up from germline, CDR1 is SGHRS and CDR2 is YFSETQ. CDR3 length: 12 residues. Trimming shortened V by 4 bases and J by 13 bases, and 14 bases separated the two germline ends. The CDR3: CASSLEGRRLFF. Here the CDR3 DNA reads TGCGCCAGCAGCCTGGAGGGACGGCGACTGTTTTTT.

The rearrangement links TRBV29-1 to TRBJ1-6; a weak D match, TRBD1 (6 bases). V was cut by 6 bases and J by 7 bases, with 13 bases left in between. There are 13 residues in the CDR3. The germline V gene has CDR1 SQVTM and CDR2 ANQGSEA. The CDR3 DNA is TGCAGCGTCGGCGGGGGGCGGAATTCACCCCTCCACTTT. Residues: CSVGGGRNSPLHF.

This clonotype has a count of ten or more. The rearrangement uses TRBV25-1 and TRBJ2-5, with D possibly TRBD2 on 7 matching bases. Germline CDR1 reads MGHDK; CDR2 reads SYGVNS. This CDR3 comprises 14 residues. The ends were cut back, 5 bases at V and 5 bases at J, with 15 bases in the middle. CDR3 coding DNA: TGTGCCAGCAGTCAAGGGGGACTACGCGAGACCCAGTACTTC. Its protein is CASSQGGLRETQYF.

The chain is built from TRBV7-8 and TRBJ2-7, with a tentative D call TRBD2 (6 bases). V was clipped by 3 bases and J by 2 bases, with 14 bases between them. Germline CDR1 is SGHVS and CDR2 is FQNEAQ. This CDR3 spans 15 amino acids. The CDR3 DNA follows: TGTGCCAGCAGCTTCTGGGGGGAGCCCCCCTACGAGCAGTACTTC. Translating it yields CASSFWGEPPYEQYF. Variable domain in full (rest from reference TRBV7-8 and TRBJ2-7): GAGVSQSPRYKVAKRGQDVALRCDPISGHVSLFWYQQALGQGPEFLTYFQNEAQLDKSGLPSDRFFAERPEGSVSTLKIQRTQQEDSAVYLCASSFWGEPPYEQYFGPGTRLTVT.

The sample holds many counts of this clonotype. The chain joins TRBV7-9 to TRBJ2-7; D may be TRBD2 (5 bases). Looked up from germline, CDR1 is SEHNR and CDR2 is FQNEAQ (reference sequence). The V end was cut by 5 bases, the J end by 1 base, with 12 bases between. The CDR3 totals 14 residues. In DNA form, the CDR3 reads TGTGCCAGCAGCGTCCCCGGACTTTCCTACGAGCAGTACTTC. It codes for CASSVPGLSYEQYF.

The sample holds a few counts of this clonotype. This rearrangement joins TRBV7-8 to TRBJ1-4; TRBD1 aligns across 11 bases. Per the germline V gene, CDR1 is SGHVS and CDR2 is FQNEAQ. V trimming: 4 bases; J trimming: 8 bases; junction bases outside the gene matches: 6. The CDR3 runs 15 residues. Here the CDR3 reads CASSSGTGGGEKLFF. CDR3 sequence (DNA): TGTGCCAGCAGCTCGGGGACAGGGGGAGGCGAAAAACTGTTTTTT.

This clonotype was found once. The chain joins TRBV7-9 to TRBJ2-5; D gene ambiguous. The CDR3 consists of 17 residues. Germline-derived CDR1 and CDR2 are SEHNR and FQNEAQ (reference sequence). Between the trimmed V and J ends, which lost 1 base and 2 bases, there was a span of 17 bases. The CDR3 DNA sequence: TGTGCCAGCAGCTTAGGGCGACGTCGGAACAGACAAGAGACCCAGTACTTC. Translation gives CASSLGRRRNRQETQYF. The full variable domain, its missing parts supplied by reference TRBV7-9 and TRBJ2-5, is DTGVSQNPRHKITKRGQNVTFRCDPISEHNRLYWYRQTLGQGPEFLTYFQNEAQLEKSRLLSDRFSAERPKGSFSTLEIQRTEQGDSAMYLCASSLGRRRNRQETQYFGPGTRLLVL.

Of note for this clonotype: A read error may produce the germline difference seen at one junction end. The chain recombines TRBV2 with TRBJ1-4; D might be TRBD1 (6 bases). This CDR3 spans 15 amino acids. Germline lookup yields CDR1 SNHLY and CDR2 FYNNEI. The CDR3 coding sequence is TGTGCCGGCAGTCCACTCCAACAGGGAAATGAAAAACTGTTTTTT. Translation: CAGSPLQQGNEKLFF.

This chain uses TRBV6-1 with TRBJ2-2; maybe TRBD1 (6 bases). The germline gives CDR1 MNHNS, CDR2 SASEGT. This CDR3 spans 14 amino acids. The V gene lost 6 bases and the J gene lost 6 bases, with 14 bases spanning the gap. Written as DNA, the CDR3 is TGTGCCAGCAGCGTTACAGGGTGGGCCGGGGAGCTGTTTTTT. Translation gives CASSVTGWAGELFF.

The rearrangement uses TRBV20-1 and TRBJ1-3; TRBD1 matches 7 bases. The germline gives CDR1 DFQATT, CDR2 SNEGSKA (reference sequence). The J segment lost 3 bases and the V segment lost 1 base, leaving 3 bases of the junction unmatched. The CDR3 has 14 residues. DNA of the CDR3: TGCAGTGCTAGAGTAGGGGGCGATGGAAACACCATATATTTT. This sequence encodes CSARVGGDGNTIYF.

A word on this clonotype: The germline gene is not matched at one end of the junction; a read error may be the cause. The genes are TRBV7-2 and TRBJ1-5; maybe TRBD1 (5 bases). The CDR3 totals 16 residues. CDR1 is SGHTA and CDR2 is FQGNSA in the germline V gene. The CDR3: CASSNPPGPPYQPQHF. CDR3 sequence (DNA): TGCGCCAGCAGCAATCCCCCGGGACCGCCCTATCAGCCCCAGCATTTT.

Details on this clonotype: The conserved phenylalanine or tryptophan normally closing the CDR3 is absent here, so this likely arose from a read error. No DNA is shown, since the ends of the CDR3 on it are uncertain; the CDR3 is the one TCRdb lists. The chain combines TRBV24-1 with TRBJ1-1. The CDR3 comprises 9 residues, both ends counted. Germline lookup yields CDR1 KGHDR and CDR2 SFDVKD. This CDR3 is CATSAGGGY.

The chain uses TRBV25-1 and TRBJ1-2; 7 bases align to TRBD1. With 4 bases clipped from V and 6 bases from J, the junction kept 5 bases outside the gene matches. Germline V CDR1 and CDR2: MGHDK, SYGVNS. The CDR3 extends over 13 amino acids. CDR3 in amino acids: CASSATTGDGYTF. The CDR3 region has the DNA TGTGCCAGCAGTGCGACAACAGGGGATGGCTACACCTTC.